The clone carrying this T cell receptor beta chain has a count of ten or more. Its antigen remains unknown. Per the germline V gene, CDR1 is SGHTA and CDR2 is FQGNSA. Trimming pared 5 bases from V and 1 base from J, leaving 15 bases between. The CDR3 length is 16 residues. This entry is derived from a study of T cell repertoires in cytomegalovirus infection. Study summary: Public signatures in TCR beta pointed to CMV infection and matching HLA type.

The study, taken as a whole, reports: Dominating the ex vivo response were HLA-C-restricted CMV-specific TCR beta clonotypes. Summed frequency of shared TCR beta families picked out CMV carriers who also had the relevant HLA.

TCRdb called the reads again in MiXCR, with one record for every CDR3 protein. The sample lists around 70,000 distinct CDR3 sequences; 3% to 4% were seen once. The V gene is TRBV7-2, the J gene TRBJ2-1; tentative D call: TRBD2 (6 bases). The TCR originated in a human donor in good health (CMV status not recorded). Some clones in this sample may be carry-over from other donors' samples. The sample comprised PBMCs. The CDR3 sequence is CASSSTGTSSYNEQFF. CDR3 coding DNA: TGTGCCAGCAGCAGCACCGGGACTTCTTCCTACAATGAGCAGTTCTTC.